The 15 T cell receptor beta chains listed next were all sequenced from one sample in a study of blood T cells in healthy people across ages. With a J-beta primer mix and a sample-barcoded 5' primer, a second PCR ran about 7 to 12 cycles. TCRdb reprocessed the 5' RACE reads via MiXCR and lists one record per CDR3 protein. The profile shows 750,000 to 950,000 distinct CDR3 sequences, about 55% of them singletons. Sequencing was done on a sample of blood. These receptors were obtained from a man at least 80 years old in good health.

The chain recombines TRBV6-2 or TRBV6-3 with TRBJ2-1; 13 positions match TRBD2. CDR1 and CDR2 from the germline V gene are MNHEY and SVGEGT. Losses at the gene ends were 6 bases for V and 7 bases for J; bases not matched to a gene: 6. The CDR3 loop spans 15 amino acids. The CDR3 DNA is TGTGCCAGCAGCAGACAGGGACTAGCGGGAAATGAGCAGTTCTTC. Translating it yields CASSRQGLAGNEQFF.

This chain connects TRBV29-1 to TRBJ2-7; 11 positions agree with TRBD2. This CDR3 contains 13 residues. The germline gives CDR1 SQVTM, CDR2 ANQGSEA. The V and J ends lost 7 bases and 7 bases, in that order; junction bases with no gene match: 9. CDR3 residues: CSALLAGGKEQYF. The CDR3 coding sequence is TGCAGCGCCCTTCTAGCGGGAGGAAAGGAGCAGTACTTC.

The V call is TRBV12-3 or TRBV12-4, the J call TRBJ2-4, with D maybe TRBD2 (5 bases). The CDR3 consists of 13 residues. Trimming removed 2 bases from V and 12 bases from J, with 14 bases in between. The CDR3 bases are TGTGCCAGCAGTTTACCCGGGAACAACGATCAGTACTTC. Protein product: CASSLPGNNDQYF.

This clonotype was counted a few times. This rearrangement joins TRBV5-1 to TRBJ1-5; D perhaps matches TRBD1 (5 bases). Looked up from germline, CDR1 is SGHRS and CDR2 is YFSETQ. The CDR3 length is 15 residues. Trimming removed 2 bases at V and 3 bases at J, with 12 bases between. The CDR3 coding sequence is TGCGCCAGCAGCTTATTAGGGGATAACAATCAGCCCCAGCATTTT. Residues: CASSLLGDNNQPQHF.

This chain joins TRBV2 and TRBJ2-3; 8 bases agree with TRBD1. Germline assignment: CDR1 SNHLY and CDR2 FYNNEI. Trimming at V came to 6 bases and at J to 4 bases, leaving 6 bases not matched to a gene. The CDR3 has 14 amino acids. The CDR3 region has the DNA TGTGCCAGCAGAATAACAGGGGGATCAGATACGCAGTATTTT. This codes for CASRITGGSDTQYF.

V is TRBV18 and J is TRBJ2-5; 7 bases map to TRBD2. This CDR3 is 18 amino acids long. CDR1 and CDR2 (germline): KGHSH, LQKENI. The ends lost 2 bases at V and 3 bases at J; junction bases unmatched: 15. The CDR3 DNA follows: TGTGCCAGCTCACCAGGATCACTAGCGAGAGGGTTTAAAGAGACCCAGTACTTC. This gives the protein CASSPGSLARGFKETQYF.

In regard to this clonotype: One end of the junction does not line up with germline, which may come from a read error. The rearrangement joins TRBV2 to TRBJ1-2; D uncertain. The CDR3 sequence is 14 residues long. Looked up from germline, CDR1 is SNHLY and CDR2 is FYNNEI. The CDR3: CASTVDETNYSYTF. CDR3 in DNA: TGTGCCAGCACCGTGGACGAAACTAACTATAGCTACACCTTC.

The chain combines TRBV5-1 with TRBJ2-5; no definite D call. The DNA end is more similar to TRBJ2-7, so the J call may be wrong. CDR3 length: 15 amino acids. Germline values: CDR1 SGHRS, CDR2 YFSETQ. The CDR3: CASSRKDAGLGEQYF. CDR3 DNA sequence: TGCGCCAGCAGCCGAAAGGACGCCGGGCTGGGCGAGCAGTACTTC.

This clonotype was seen only a few times. The chain employs TRBV6-1 and TRBJ2-1; D perhaps matches TRBD1 (6 bases). The CDR3 loop spans 16 amino acids. Germline CDR1 reads MNHNS; CDR2 reads SASEGT. V shed 8 bases and J shed 3 bases, with 20 bases lying between them. CDR3 nucleotides: TGTGCCAGCCGGCCCCTCACGACAGGTTACTACAATGAGCAGTTCTTC. This gives the protein CASRPLTTGYYNEQFF.

The rearrangement links TRBV20-1 to TRBJ1-2; 9 bases are a match to TRBD1. Losses at the gene ends were 3 bases for V and 6 bases for J; bases not matched to a gene: 8. This CDR3 comprises 14 residues. Germline V gene lookup returns CDR1 DFQATT and CDR2 SNEGSKA (reference sequence). Here the CDR3 DNA reads TGCAGTGCTAGGGATCCCGGGACAGGGAATGGCTACACCTTC. Translating gives CSARDPGTGNGYTF.

This clonotype was counted a few times. The V and J genes are TRBV29-1 and TRBJ2-5; D ambiguous. V dropped 2 bases and J dropped 4 bases, with 5 bases sitting between them. Germline CDR1 SQVTM, CDR2 ANQGSEA. This CDR3 contains 11 residues. This CDR3 reads CSVEIRETQYF. The CDR3, as DNA: TGCAGCGTTGAAATTCGAGAGACCCAGTACTTC.

This clonotype appeared once. An end of the junction differs from the germline gene, which may be a read error. This chain uses TRBV7-2 with TRBJ2-3; 7 bases match TRBD2. Germline V gene data show CDR1 as SGHTA and CDR2 as FQGNSA. The CDR3 spans 14 residues. The CDR3 loop is CANSSQGGHRYAYF. The CDR3 coding sequence is TGTGCCAACAGCTCGCAGGGAGGGCACAGATACGCGTATTTT.

This clonotype came up many times. The gene calls are TRBV20-1 and TRBJ2-1; 11 bases match TRBD2. The CDR3 is 16 amino acids. CDR1 is DFQATT, CDR2 SNEGSKA, per germline (reference sequence). The ends lost 6 bases at V and 2 bases at J; junction bases unmatched: 9. Here the CDR3 DNA reads TGCAGTGCCGCACCTCCTAGCGGGAGGACCTACAATGAGCAGTTCTTC. It encodes CSAAPPSGRTYNEQFF.

The gene calls are TRBV27 and TRBJ2-4, with D perhaps matching TRBD1 (5 bases). The end of the DNA fits TRBJ2-7 better, so the J call may be wrong. Germline V CDR1 and CDR2: MNHEY, SMNVEV (reference sequence). This CDR3 has 15 amino acids. The CDR3 reads CASSPRQRFSYEQYF. For the CDR3, the DNA is TGTGCCAGCAGTCCTCGACAGCGTTTCTCCTACGAGCAGTACTTC.

V and J are TRBV18 and TRBJ2-7; 7 positions match TRBD1. CDR1 is KGHSH and CDR2 is LQKENI in the germline V gene. The CDR3 totals 15 residues. V gave up 2 bases and J gave up 2 bases; unmatched junction bases: 6. DNA for the CDR3: TGTGCCAGCTCACCAGACGCAGACAGGGCCTACGAGCAGTACTTC. Translated, it gives CASSPDADRAYEQYF.